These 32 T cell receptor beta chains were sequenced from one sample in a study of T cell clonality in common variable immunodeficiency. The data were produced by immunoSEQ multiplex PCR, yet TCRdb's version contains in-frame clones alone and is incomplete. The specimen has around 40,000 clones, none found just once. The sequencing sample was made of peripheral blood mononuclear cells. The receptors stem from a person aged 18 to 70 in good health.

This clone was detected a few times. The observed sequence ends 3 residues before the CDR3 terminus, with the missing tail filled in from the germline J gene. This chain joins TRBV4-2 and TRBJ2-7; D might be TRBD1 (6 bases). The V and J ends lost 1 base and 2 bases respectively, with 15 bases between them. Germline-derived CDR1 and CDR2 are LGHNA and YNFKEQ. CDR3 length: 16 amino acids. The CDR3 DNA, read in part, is TGTGCCAGCAGCCAAGCTCATCAGGGGCGTACCTACGAG. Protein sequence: CASSQAHQGRTYE. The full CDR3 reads CASSQAHQGRTYEQYF.

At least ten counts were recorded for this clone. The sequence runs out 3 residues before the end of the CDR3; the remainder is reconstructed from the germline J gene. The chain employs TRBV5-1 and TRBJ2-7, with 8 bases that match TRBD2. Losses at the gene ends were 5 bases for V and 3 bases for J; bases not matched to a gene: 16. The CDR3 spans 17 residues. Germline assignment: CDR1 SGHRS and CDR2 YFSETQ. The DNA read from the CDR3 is TGCGCCAGCAGGCCGGCCGGGAGGGGTTCGGGTTTCTACGAG. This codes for CASRPAGRGSGFYE. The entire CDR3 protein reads CASRPAGRGSGFYEQYF.

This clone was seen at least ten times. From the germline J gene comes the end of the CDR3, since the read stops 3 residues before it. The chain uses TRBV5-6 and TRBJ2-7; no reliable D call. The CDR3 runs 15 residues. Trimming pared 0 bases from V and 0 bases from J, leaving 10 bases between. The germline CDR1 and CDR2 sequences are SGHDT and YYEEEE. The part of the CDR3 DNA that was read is TGTGCCAGCAGCTTGGGTGGCAGGTACTCCTACGAG. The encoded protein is CASSLGGRYSYE. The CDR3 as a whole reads CASSLGGRYSYEQYF. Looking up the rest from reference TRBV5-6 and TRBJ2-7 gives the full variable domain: DAGVTQSPTHLIKTRGQQVTLRCSPKSGHDTVSWYQQALGQGPQFIFQYYEEEERQRGNFPDRFSGHQFPNYSSELNVNALLLGDSALYLCASSLGGRYSYEQYFGPGTRLTVT.

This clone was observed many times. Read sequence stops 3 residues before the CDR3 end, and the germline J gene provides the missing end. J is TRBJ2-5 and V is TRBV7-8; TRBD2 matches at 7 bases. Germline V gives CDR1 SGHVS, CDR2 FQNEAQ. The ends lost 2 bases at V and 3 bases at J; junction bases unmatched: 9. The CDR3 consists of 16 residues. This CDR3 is CASSLPRDYVKETQYF. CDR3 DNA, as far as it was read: TGTGCCAGCAGCTTACCCCGGGACTACGTAAAAGAGACC.

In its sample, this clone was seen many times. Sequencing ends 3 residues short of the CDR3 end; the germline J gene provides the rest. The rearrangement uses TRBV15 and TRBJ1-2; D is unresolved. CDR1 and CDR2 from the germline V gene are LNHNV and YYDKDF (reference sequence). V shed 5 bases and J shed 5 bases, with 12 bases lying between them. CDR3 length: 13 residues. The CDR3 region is CATSRGQAYGYTF. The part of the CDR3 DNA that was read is TGTGCCACCAGCCGCGGGCAGGCTTATGGC.

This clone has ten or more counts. CDR3 sequence: CSASWQGPEAFF. The sequenced CDR3 bases are TGCAGTGCTAGTTGGCAGGGGCCTGAA. This chain joins TRBV20-1 and TRBJ1-1; D possibly corresponds to TRBD1 (6 bases). The read stops 3 residues short of the end of the CDR3; the missing end is completed from the germline J gene. CDR1 and CDR2 from the germline V gene are DFQATT and SNEGSKA (reference sequence). V dropped 3 bases and J dropped 6 bases, with 11 bases sitting between them. This CDR3 is built from 12 residues.

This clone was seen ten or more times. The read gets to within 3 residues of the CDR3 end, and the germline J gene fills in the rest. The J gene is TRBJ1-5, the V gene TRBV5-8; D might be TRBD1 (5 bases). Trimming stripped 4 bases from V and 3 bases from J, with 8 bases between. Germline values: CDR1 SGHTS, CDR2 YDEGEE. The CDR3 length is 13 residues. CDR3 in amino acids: CASSRQYNQPQHF. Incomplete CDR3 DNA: TGTGCCAGCAGCCGACAGTACAATCAGCCC.

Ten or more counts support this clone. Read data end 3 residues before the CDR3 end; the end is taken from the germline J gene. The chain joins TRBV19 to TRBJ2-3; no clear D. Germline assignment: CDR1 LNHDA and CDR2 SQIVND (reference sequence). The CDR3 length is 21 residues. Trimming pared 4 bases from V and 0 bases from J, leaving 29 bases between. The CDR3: CASSTPRVGGYKKSSTDTQYF. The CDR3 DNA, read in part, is TGTGCCAGTAGTACCCCCCGGGTTGGTGGGTACAAGAAATCTAGCACAGATACG.

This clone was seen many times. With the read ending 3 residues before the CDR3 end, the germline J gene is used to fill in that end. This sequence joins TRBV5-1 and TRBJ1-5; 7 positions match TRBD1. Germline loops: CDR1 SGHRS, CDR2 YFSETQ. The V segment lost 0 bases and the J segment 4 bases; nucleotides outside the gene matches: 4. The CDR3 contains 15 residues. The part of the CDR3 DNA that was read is TGCGCCAGCAGCTTGGAAGGGGGCTCGAATCAGCCC. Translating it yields CASSLEGGSNQP. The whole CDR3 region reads CASSLEGGSNQPQHF.

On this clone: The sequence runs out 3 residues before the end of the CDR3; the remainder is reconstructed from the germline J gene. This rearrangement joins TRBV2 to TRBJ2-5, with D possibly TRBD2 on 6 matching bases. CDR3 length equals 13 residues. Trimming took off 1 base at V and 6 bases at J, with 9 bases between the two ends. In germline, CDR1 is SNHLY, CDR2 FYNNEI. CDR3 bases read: TGTGCCAGCAGTGAAGATAGCGGACAGACC. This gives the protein CASSEDSGQT. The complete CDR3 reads CASSEDSGQTQYF.

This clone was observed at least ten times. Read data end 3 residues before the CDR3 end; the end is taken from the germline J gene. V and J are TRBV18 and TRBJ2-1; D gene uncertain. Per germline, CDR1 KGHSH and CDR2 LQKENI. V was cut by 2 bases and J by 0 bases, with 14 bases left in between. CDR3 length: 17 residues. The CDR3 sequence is CASSPTGFPSSYNEQFF. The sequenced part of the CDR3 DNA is TGTGCCAGCTCACCAACGGGTTTCCCTAGCTCCTACAATGAG.

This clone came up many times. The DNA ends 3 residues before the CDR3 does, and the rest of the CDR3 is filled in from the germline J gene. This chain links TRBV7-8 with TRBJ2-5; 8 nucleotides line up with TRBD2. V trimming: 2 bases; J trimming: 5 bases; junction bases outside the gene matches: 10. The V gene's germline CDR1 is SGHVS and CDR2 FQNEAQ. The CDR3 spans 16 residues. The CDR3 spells CASSLRGGAGMETQYF. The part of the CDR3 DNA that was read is TGTGCCAGCAGCTTACGGGGGGGAGCGGGAATGGAGACC. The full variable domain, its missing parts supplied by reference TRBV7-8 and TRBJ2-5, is GAGVSQSPRYKVAKRGQDVALRCDPISGHVSLFWYQQALGQGPEFLTYFQNEAQLDKSGLPSDRFFAERPEGSVSTLKIQRTQQEDSAVYLCASSLRGGAGMETQYFGPGTRLLVL.

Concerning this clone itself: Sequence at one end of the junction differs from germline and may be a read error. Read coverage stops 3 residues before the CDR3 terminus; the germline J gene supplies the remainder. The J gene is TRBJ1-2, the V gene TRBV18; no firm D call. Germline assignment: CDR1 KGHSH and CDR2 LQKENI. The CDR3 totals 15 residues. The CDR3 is CASPPTAASTDTYTF. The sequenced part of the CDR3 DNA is TGTGCCAGCCCACCGACGGCGGCTAGCACAGATACC. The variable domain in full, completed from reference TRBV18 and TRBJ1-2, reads NAGVMQNPRHLVRRRGQEARLRCSPMKGHSHVYWYRQLPEEGLKFMVYLQKENIIDESGMPKERFSAEFPKEGPSILRIQQVVRGDSAAYFCASPPTAASTDTYTFGSGTRLTVV.

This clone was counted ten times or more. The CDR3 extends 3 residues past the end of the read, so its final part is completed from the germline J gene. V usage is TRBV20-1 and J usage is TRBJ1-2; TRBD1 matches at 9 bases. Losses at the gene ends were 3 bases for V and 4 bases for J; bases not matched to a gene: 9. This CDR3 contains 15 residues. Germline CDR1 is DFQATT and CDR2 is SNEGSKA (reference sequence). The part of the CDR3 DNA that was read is TGCAGTGCTAGTAGCCCCCGGGACAGGGCCTATGGC. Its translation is CSASSPRDRAYG. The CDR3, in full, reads CSASSPRDRAYGYTF.

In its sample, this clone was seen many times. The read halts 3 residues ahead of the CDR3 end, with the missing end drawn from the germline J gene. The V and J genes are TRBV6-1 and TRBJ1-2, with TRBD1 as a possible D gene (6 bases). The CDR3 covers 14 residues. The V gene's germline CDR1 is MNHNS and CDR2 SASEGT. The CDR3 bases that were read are TGTGCCAGCAGTGAAAGGGGGAGGGGAAGAGGC. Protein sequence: CASSERGRGRG. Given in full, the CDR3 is CASSERGRGRGYTF.

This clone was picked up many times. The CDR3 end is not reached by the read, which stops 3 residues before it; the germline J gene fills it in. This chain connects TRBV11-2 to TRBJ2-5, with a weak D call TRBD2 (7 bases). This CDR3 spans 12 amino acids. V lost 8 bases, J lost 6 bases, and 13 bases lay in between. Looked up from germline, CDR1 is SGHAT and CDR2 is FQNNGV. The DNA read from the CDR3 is TGTGCCAGCTCGGGGGGCTGGCAGACC. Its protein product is CASSGGWQT. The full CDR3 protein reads CASSGGWQTQYF.

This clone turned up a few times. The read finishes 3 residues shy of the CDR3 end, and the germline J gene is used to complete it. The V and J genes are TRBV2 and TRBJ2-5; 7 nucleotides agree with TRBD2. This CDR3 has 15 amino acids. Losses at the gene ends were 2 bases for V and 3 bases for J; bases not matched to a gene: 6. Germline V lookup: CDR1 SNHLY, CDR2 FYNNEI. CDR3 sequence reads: CASSERPGREETQYF. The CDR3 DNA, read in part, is TGTGCCAGCAGTGAAAGGCCGGGGAGGGAAGAGACC.

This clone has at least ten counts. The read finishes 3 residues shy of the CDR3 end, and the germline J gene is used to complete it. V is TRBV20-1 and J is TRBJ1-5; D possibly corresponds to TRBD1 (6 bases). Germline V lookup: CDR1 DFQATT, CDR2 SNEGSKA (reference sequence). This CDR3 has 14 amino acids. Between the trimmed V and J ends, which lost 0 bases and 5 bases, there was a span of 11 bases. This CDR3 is CSARDRDTYQPQHF. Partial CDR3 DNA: TGCAGTGCTAGAGATCGGGACACCTATCAGCCC.

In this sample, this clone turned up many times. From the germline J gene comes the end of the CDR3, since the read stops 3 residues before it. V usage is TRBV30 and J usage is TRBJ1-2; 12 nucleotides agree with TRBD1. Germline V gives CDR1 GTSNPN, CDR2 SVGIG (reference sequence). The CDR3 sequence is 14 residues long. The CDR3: CAWSSGQGAQGYTF. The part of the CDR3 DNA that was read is TGTGCCTGGAGCTCGGGACAGGGGGCGCAAGGC.

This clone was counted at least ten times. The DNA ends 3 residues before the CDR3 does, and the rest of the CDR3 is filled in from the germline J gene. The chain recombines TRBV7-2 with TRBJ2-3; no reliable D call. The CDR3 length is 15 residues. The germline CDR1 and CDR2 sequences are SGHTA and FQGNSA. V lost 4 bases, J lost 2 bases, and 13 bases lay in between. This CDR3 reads CASSSIGQTTDTQYF. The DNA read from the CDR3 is TGTGCCAGCAGCTCAATAGGGCAGACCACAGATACG.

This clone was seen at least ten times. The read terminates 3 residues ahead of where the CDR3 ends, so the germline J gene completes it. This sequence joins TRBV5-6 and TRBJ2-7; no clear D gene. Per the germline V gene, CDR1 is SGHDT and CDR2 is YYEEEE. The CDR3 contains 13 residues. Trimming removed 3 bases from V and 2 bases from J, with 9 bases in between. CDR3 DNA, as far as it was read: TGTGCCAGCAGCTCAGGATTCACCTACGAG. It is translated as CASSSGFTYE. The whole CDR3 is CASSSGFTYEQYF.

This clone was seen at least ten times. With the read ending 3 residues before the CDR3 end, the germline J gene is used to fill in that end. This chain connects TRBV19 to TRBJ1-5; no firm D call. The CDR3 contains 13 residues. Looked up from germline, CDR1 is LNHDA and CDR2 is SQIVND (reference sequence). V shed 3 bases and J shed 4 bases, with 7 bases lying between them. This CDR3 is CASSIAGNQPQHF. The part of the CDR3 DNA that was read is TGTGCCAGTAGTATTGCAGGAAATCAGCCC.

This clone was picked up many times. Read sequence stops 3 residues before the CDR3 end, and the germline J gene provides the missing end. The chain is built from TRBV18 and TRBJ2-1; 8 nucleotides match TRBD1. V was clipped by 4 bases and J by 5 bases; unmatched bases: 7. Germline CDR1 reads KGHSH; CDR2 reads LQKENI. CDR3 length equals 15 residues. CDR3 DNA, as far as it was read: TGTGCCAGCTCACTCCGACAGGGGAAGAACAATGAG. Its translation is CASSLRQGKNNE. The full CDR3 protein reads CASSLRQGKNNEQFF.

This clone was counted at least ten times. CDR3 region: CASTDRVGTEAFF. CDR3 DNA (partial): TGTGCCAGTACAGACAGGGTTGGGACTGAA. The V gene is TRBV19, the J gene TRBJ1-1; 7 bases are shared with TRBD1. The read comes to an end 3 residues before the CDR3 does, leaving the germline J gene to fill in the end. Germline values: CDR1 LNHDA, CDR2 SQIVND (reference sequence). Losses at the gene ends were 7 bases for V and 5 bases for J; bases not matched to a gene: 7. CDR3 length: 13 residues.

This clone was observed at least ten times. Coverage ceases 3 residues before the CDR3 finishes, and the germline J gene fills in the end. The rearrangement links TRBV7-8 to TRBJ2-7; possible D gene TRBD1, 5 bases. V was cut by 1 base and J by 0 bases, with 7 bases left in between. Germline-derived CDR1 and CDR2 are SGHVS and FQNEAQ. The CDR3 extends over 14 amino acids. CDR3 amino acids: CASSLGGPSYEQYF. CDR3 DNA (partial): TGTGCCAGCAGCTTAGGGGGCCCCTCCTACGAG.

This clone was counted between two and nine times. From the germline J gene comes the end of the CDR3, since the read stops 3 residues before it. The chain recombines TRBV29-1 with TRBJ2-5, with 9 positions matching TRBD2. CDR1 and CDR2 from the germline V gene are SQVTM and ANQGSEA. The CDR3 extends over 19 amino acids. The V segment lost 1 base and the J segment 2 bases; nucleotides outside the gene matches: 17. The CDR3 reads CSVEAGPWATSGGQETQYF. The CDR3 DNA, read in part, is TGCAGCGTTGAAGCGGGGCCCTGGGCGACTAGCGGAGGACAAGAGACC.

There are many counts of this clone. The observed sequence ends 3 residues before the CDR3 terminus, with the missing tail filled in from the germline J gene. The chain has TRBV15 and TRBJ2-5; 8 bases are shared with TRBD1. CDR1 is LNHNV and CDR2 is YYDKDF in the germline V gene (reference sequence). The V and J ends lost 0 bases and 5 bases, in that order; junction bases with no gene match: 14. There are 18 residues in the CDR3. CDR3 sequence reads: CATSRDSAGTGERETQYF. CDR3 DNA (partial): TGTGCCACCAGCAGAGATTCTGCCGGGACAGGAGAGAGGGAGACC.

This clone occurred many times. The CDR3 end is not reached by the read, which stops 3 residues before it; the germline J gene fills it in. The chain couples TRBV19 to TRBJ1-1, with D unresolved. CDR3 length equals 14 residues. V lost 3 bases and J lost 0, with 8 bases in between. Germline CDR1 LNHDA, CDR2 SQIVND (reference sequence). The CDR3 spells CASSILSVNTEAFF. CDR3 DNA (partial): TGTGCCAGTAGTATTTTATCAGTGAACACTGAA.

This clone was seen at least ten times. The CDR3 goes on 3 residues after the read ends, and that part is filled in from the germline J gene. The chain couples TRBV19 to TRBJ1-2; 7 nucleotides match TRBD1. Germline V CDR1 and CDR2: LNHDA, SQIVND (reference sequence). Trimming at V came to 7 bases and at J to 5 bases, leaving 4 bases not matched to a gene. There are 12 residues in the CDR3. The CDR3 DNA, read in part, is TGTGCCAGTATGGAGGGACAGTATGGC. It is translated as CASMEGQYG. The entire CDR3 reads CASMEGQYGYTF.

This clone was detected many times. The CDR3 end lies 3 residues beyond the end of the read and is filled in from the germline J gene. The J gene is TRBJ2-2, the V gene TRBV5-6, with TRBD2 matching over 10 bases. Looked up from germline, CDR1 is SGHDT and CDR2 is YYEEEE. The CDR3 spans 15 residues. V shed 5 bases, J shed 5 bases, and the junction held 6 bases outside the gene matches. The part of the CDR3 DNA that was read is TGTGCCAGCAGTTCCCCGGGACTAGCGACCGGGGAG. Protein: CASSSPGLATGE. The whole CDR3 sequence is CASSSPGLATGELFF.

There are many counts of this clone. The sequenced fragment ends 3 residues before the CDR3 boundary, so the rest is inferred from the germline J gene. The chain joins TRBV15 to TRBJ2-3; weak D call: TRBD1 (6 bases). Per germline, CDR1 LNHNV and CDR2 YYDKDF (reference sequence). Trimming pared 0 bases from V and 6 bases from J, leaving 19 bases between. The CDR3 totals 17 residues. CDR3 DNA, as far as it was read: TGTGCCACCAGCAGAGACCCCACAAGGGGGTGGGGGGATACG. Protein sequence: CATSRDPTRGWGDT. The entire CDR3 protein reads CATSRDPTRGWGDTQYF.

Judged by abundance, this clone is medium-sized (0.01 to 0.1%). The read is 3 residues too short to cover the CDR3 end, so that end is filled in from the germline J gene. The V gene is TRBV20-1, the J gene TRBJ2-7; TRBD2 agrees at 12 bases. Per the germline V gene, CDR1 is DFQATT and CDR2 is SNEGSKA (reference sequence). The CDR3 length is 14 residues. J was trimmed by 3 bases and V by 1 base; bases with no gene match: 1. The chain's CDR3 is CSARGLAGDYEQYF. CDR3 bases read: TGCAGTGCTAGAGGACTAGCGGGAGACTACGAG.